This TCR beta chain was sequenced for a study of identical twins. The germline CDR1 and CDR2 sequences are SQVTM and ANQGSEA. This CDR3 has 9 amino acids. This clonotype was counted a few times. Germline and junction disagree at one end, which may indicate a read error. TCRdb analysed the 5' RACE reads with MiXCR anew, one entry per CDR3 protein. The sample lists about 720,000 distinct CDR3 sequences, under 9% seen once, with 0.75% to 1% in the top ten. The same sample was also studied in work on yellow fever vaccine responses in identical twins.

The chain links TRBV29-1 to TRBJ1-2; 8 bases line up with TRBD1. The sequence derives from a young woman in good health. Sequenced material: PBMCs. The CDR3, as DNA: TGCAGCGTTGGACTGACAGGGGCCTTC. This codes for CSVGLTGAF. The entire variable domain, with the rest obtained from reference TRBV29-1 and TRBJ1-2, is as follows: SAVISQKPSRDICQRGTSLTIQCQVDSQVTMMFWYRQQPGQSLTLIATANQGSEATYESGFVIDKFPISRPNLTFSTLTVSNMSPEDSSIYLCSVGLTGAFGSGTRLTVV.